One sample yielded the 25 T cell receptor beta chains listed below, sequenced in a study of cytomegalovirus exposure and HLA in healthy donors. The primer mix had 60 Vbeta and 13 Jbeta primers. Assay: immunoSEQ multiplex PCR; the TCRdb copy retains only in-frame clones and omits some. This table holds approximately 160,000 clones, roughly 79% found once. The specimen sequenced was PBMCs. These receptor sequences come from a male donor in good health and CMV-seropositive.

This clone was seen a few times. CDR3 DNA sequence: TGTGCCTGGAGCCAAACGGGGGAGCAGTACTTC. Its protein is CAWSQTGEQYF. This chain joins TRBV30 and TRBJ2-7, with D tentatively TRBD2 (5 bases). Trimming took 3 bases from V and 7 from J, leaving 10 bases between them. The CDR3 length is 11 residues. CDR1 is GTSNPN, CDR2 SVGIG, per germline (reference sequence).

The rearrangement uses TRBV4-1 and TRBJ2-5, with D possibly TRBD2 on 5 matching bases. V was trimmed by 1 base and J by 5 bases, leaving 8 bases between them. CDR3 size: 13 residues. The germline CDR1 and CDR2 sequences are MGHRA and YSYEKL. The CDR3, as DNA: TGCGCCAGCAGCCAAGTTCGAGGGGAGACCCAGTACTTC. This sequence encodes CASSQVRGETQYF.

This clone was seen just once. The chain couples TRBV7-9 to TRBJ2-3, with 8 bases identical to TRBD2. This CDR3 region has 18 residues. With V trimmed by 1 base and J by 2 bases, 11 bases remained unmatched. CDR1 and CDR2 (germline): SEHNR, FQNEAQ (reference sequence). The CDR3 DNA is TGTGCCAGCAGCTTAGGCGACTTACTAGCGGCCTACACAGATACGCAGTATTTT. Amino acids: CASSLGDLLAAYTDTQYF.

The chain couples TRBV7-6 to TRBJ1-2, with no clear D. Trimming pared 5 bases from V and 8 bases from J, leaving 9 bases between. The CDR3 is 11 residues long. Germline V gene lookup returns CDR1 SGHVS and CDR2 FNYEAQ. The CDR3 DNA sequence: TGTGCCAGCAGCCGCCTAGAGGGCTACACCTTC. It specifies CASSRLEGYTF.

This chain uses TRBV9 with TRBJ2-3, with D maybe TRBD1 (6 bases). Trimming stripped 6 bases from V and 1 base from J, with 15 bases between. The germline V gene has CDR1 SGDLS and CDR2 YYNGEE. The CDR3 is 15 amino acids. The CDR3: CASTTAGAGTDTQYF. In DNA form, the CDR3 reads TGTGCCAGCACCACCGCAGGGGCCGGCACAGATACGCAGTATTTT.

A note on this clone: At the DNA level, this CDR3 is encoded by other sequences in the same sample as well. This chain links TRBV6-5 with TRBJ1-1, with 10 bases aligning to TRBD1. CDR3 length equals 14 residues. Germline V gene data show CDR1 as MNHEY and CDR2 as SVGAGI. J was trimmed by 3 bases and V by 5 bases; bases with no gene match: 3. The chain's CDR3 is CASSRDRGDTEAFF. In DNA form, the CDR3 reads TGTGCCAGCAGTAGGGACAGGGGAGACACTGAAGCTTTCTTT.

CDR3 nucleotides: TGTGCCAGCAGCTTAGGGGGGGGCGATGAGCAGTTCTTC. It codes for CASSLGGGDEQFF. This chain joins TRBV7-2 and TRBJ2-1; TRBD2 might be the D (7 bases). The CDR3 has 13 residues. V lost 1 base to trimming and J lost 8 bases, with 9 bases between them. The V gene's germline CDR1 is SGHTA and CDR2 FQGNSA.

The J gene is TRBJ2-3, the V gene TRBV6-4; perhaps TRBD2 as D (6 bases). Germline CDR1 reads MRHNA; CDR2 reads SNTAGT. Trimming pared 2 bases from V and 2 bases from J, leaving 8 bases between. The CDR3 length is 14 residues. As DNA, the CDR3 is TGTGCCAGCAGTGACGCTAGCGACACAGATACGCAGTATTTT. Its translation is CASSDASDTDTQYF.

The CDR3 reads CASSRDRGRGELFF. The CDR3 DNA reads as TGTGCCAGCAGTCGCGACAGGGGGAGGGGGGAGCTGTTTTTT. The V call is TRBV9, the J call TRBJ2-2; the match to TRBD1 covers 9 bases. Germline V CDR1 and CDR2: SGDLS, YYNGEE. This CDR3 is 14 amino acids long. With 5 bases clipped from V and 8 bases from J, the junction kept 7 bases outside the gene matches. The full variable domain, rest sourced from reference TRBV9 and TRBJ2-2, is DSGVTQTPKHLITATGQRVTLRCSPRSGDLSVYWYQQSLDQGLQFLIQYYNGEERAKGNILERFSAQQFPDLHSELNLSSLELGDSALYFCASSRDRGRGELFFGEGSRLTVL.

Comments on this clone: Other nucleotide sequences in the sample specify the same CDR3. This chain links TRBV19 with TRBJ2-3; possible D gene TRBD2, 6 bases. Trimming took off 3 bases at V and 0 bases at J, with 7 bases between the two ends. The germline gives CDR1 LNHDA, CDR2 SQIVND (reference sequence). The CDR3 extends over 14 amino acids. CDR3 protein: CASSMRGSTDTQYF. CDR3 DNA sequence: TGTGCCAGTAGTATGCGGGGAAGCACAGATACGCAGTATTTT.

This clone came up a few times. This rearrangement joins TRBV6-5 to TRBJ1-2, with TRBD1 matching 9 bases. The CDR3 extends over 14 amino acids. CDR1 and CDR2 from the germline V gene are MNHEY and SVGAGI. V dropped 6 bases and J dropped 5; count of bases not matched to a gene: 7. The CDR3 DNA reads as TGTGCCAGCAGACCCACAGGGGGCTGGTATGGCTACACCTTC. Amino acid sequence: CASRPTGGWYGYTF.

This chain uses TRBV9 with TRBJ2-1; a possible D gene is TRBD2 (5 bases). The CDR3 has 13 residues. CDR1 and CDR2 from the germline V gene are SGDLS and YYNGEE. The V end lost 1 base, the J end lost 10 bases, and 12 bases lay between the germline ends. CDR3 in amino acids: CASSVPSLGEQFF. CDR3 sequence (DNA): TGTGCCAGCAGCGTACCTAGCCTGGGGGAGCAGTTCTTC.

In this sample, this clone turned up a few times. The V gene is TRBV5-6, the J gene TRBJ1-2; 12 bases are a match to TRBD1. Unmatched junction bases numbered 8, after V lost 3 bases and J lost 8 bases. CDR1 is SGHDT and CDR2 is YYEEEE in the germline V gene. CDR3 length: 15 amino acids. CDR3 loop: CASSWPGQGAGGYTF. The CDR3, as DNA: TGTGCCAGCAGCTGGCCGGGACAGGGGGCAGGAGGCTACACCTTC.

The V gene is TRBV6-5, the J gene TRBJ2-1; the D gene is possibly TRBD1 (5 bases). CDR1 MNHEY and CDR2 SVGAGI come from the germline V gene. The V and J ends lost 8 bases and 8 bases respectively, with 10 bases between them. There are 11 residues in the CDR3. For the CDR3, the DNA is TGTGCCAGCGGAAGGGGCGATGAGCAGTTCTTC. This gives the protein CASGRGDEQFF.

The chain employs TRBV30 and TRBJ2-7; TRBD1 is a possible D gene (6 bases). Trimming stripped 3 bases from V and 2 bases from J, with 11 bases between. This CDR3 contains 13 residues. Germline-derived CDR1 and CDR2 are GTSNPN and SVGIG (reference sequence). The CDR3 is CAWSPDRPYEQYF. CDR3 bases: TGTGCCTGGAGCCCGGACAGACCCTACGAGCAGTACTTC.

The chain uses TRBV2 and TRBJ2-5, with 14 bases that match TRBD2. V lost 5 bases, J lost 5 bases, and 4 bases stayed unmatched. Germline V gives CDR1 SNHLY, CDR2 FYNNEI. This CDR3 contains 15 residues. CDR3 region: CASSWGLAGEETQYF. CDR3 DNA sequence: TGTGCCAGCAGTTGGGGACTAGCGGGGGAGGAGACCCAGTACTTC.

The chain has TRBV6-5 and TRBJ1-4, with D possibly TRBD1 on 6 matching bases. The length of the CDR3 is 15 residues. Germline lookup yields CDR1 MNHEY and CDR2 SVGAGI. The V end lost 5 bases, the J end lost 10 bases, and 20 bases lay between the germline ends. DNA of the CDR3: TGTGCCAGCAGTCAACTCTCCGCCGGGACACGAAAACTGTTTTTT. Residues: CASSQLSAGTRKLFF.

The V and J genes are TRBV11-2 and TRBJ2-7, with D perhaps matching TRBD2 (5 bases). CDR3 size: 13 residues. Germline CDR1 and CDR2: SGHAT and FQNNGV. V lost 5 bases, J lost 3 bases, and 11 bases lay in between. CDR3 sequence (DNA): TGTGCCAGCAGCGGAGGACCGGACTACGAGCAGTACTTC. Translation: CASSGGPDYEQYF.

The CDR3 protein is CASSGDRGSGEQFF. The CDR3 nucleotides read TGTGCCAGCAGCGGGGACAGGGGGTCTGGTGAGCAGTTCTTC. This sequence joins TRBV6-1 and TRBJ2-1; 11 nucleotides agree with TRBD1. The CDR3 consists of 14 residues. V lost 6 bases and J lost 9; bases outside the gene matches: 7. Germline lookup yields CDR1 MNHNS and CDR2 SASEGT.

This sequence joins TRBV14 and TRBJ1-2; 8 bases line up with TRBD1. Germline CDR1 SGHDN, CDR2 FVKESK. This CDR3 has 14 residues. The V and J ends lost 4 bases and 4 bases, in that order; junction bases with no gene match: 5. The CDR3 coding sequence is TGTGCCAGCAGCCCATTCACAGGGGGCTATGGCTACACCTTC. Translation gives CASSPFTGGYGYTF. Filled out from reference TRBV14 and TRBJ1-2, the complete variable domain reads EAGVTQFPSHSVIEKGQTVTLRCDPISGHDNLYWYRRVMGKEIKFLLHFVKESKQDESGMPNNRFLAERTGGTYSTLKVQPAELEDSGVYFCASSPFTGGYGYTFGSGTRLTVV.

The rearrangement links TRBV5-6 to TRBJ2-4, with a tentative D call TRBD2 (6 bases). The V gene lost 4 bases and the J gene lost 7 bases, with 18 bases spanning the gap. Germline V gene sequence: CDR1 SGHDT, CDR2 YYEEEE. The CDR3 is made up of 15 amino acids. This CDR3 reads CASSIVGTLGNIQYF. CDR3 in DNA: TGTGCCAGCAGCATTGTCGGGACTTTGGGGAACATTCAGTACTTC.

The J gene is TRBJ2-1, the V gene TRBV6-5, with a weak D call TRBD1 (5 bases). This CDR3 has 13 amino acids. Trimming removed 6 bases from V and 12 bases from J, with 18 bases in between. Germline assignment: CDR1 MNHEY and CDR2 SVGAGI. The CDR3 loop is CASSNREGAPQFF. CDR3 DNA: TGTGCCAGCAGCAACCGTGAAGGGGCTCCGCAGTTCTTC.

The chain couples TRBV7-8 to TRBJ2-1; TRBD2 agrees at 13 bases. The J segment lost 0 bases and the V segment lost 3 bases, leaving 5 bases of the junction unmatched. Germline CDR1 reads SGHVS; CDR2 reads FQNEAQ. The CDR3 consists of 18 residues. The CDR3, as DNA: TGTGCCAGCAGCTTCCGTCGACTAGCGGGGGGCTCCTACAATGAGCAGTTCTTC. This sequence encodes CASSFRRLAGGSYNEQFF.

This clone was observed a handful of times. The gene calls are TRBV11-2 and TRBJ2-3; 7 nucleotides match TRBD2. Germline values: CDR1 SGHAT, CDR2 FQNNGV. The CDR3 runs 16 residues. With V trimmed by 5 bases and J by 2 bases, 10 bases remained unmatched. The CDR3 DNA follows: TGTGCCAGCAGCCCCCAAGGCGGGGGATTCACAGATACGCAGTATTTT. Translation gives CASSPQGGGFTDTQYF.

The J gene is TRBJ1-5, the V gene TRBV27; D remains unclear. This CDR3 comprises 14 residues. Germline V gives CDR1 MNHEY, CDR2 SMNVEV (reference sequence). V was pared by 4 bases and J by 1 base, with 8 bases between. CDR3: CASSYGVSNQPQHF. In DNA, the CDR3 is TGTGCCAGCAGTTACGGGGTGAGCAATCAGCCCCAGCATTTT.